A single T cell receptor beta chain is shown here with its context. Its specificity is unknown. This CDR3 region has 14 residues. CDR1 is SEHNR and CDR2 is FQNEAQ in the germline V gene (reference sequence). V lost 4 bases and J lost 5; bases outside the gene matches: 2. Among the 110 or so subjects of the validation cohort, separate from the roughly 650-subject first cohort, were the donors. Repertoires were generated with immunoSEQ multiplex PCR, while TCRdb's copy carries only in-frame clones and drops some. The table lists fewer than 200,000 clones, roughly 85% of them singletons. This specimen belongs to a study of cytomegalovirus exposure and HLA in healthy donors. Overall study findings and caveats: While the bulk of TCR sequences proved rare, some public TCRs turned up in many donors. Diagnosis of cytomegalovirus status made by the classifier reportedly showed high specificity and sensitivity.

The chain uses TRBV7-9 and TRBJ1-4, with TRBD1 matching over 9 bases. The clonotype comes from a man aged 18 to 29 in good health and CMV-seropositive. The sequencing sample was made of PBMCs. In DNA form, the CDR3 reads TGTGCCAGCAGCTACGGACAGGGGAATGAAAAACTGTTTTTT. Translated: CASSYGQGNEKLFF.